Below are 29 T cell receptor beta chains sequenced from a single sample in a study of T cell changes during pregnancy in multiple sclerosis. The protocol was immunoSEQ multiplex PCR, while the TCRdb copy is restricted to in-frame clones and leaves out a portion. Seen here are over 25,000 clones, more than 80% observed once, and the top ten hold around 0.67%. Sequenced here: CD4+ T cells from peripheral blood mononuclear cells, sampled in the first trimester of pregnancy. Receptors were obtained from a female donor with multiple sclerosis, enrolled in a pregnancy study.

This chain links TRBV29-1 with TRBJ2-7, with TRBD1 matching 8 bases. The CDR3 totals 13 residues. The V and J ends lost 5 bases and 5 bases, in that order; junction bases with no gene match: 8. CDR1 is SQVTM, CDR2 ANQGSEA, per germline. DNA for the CDR3: TGCAGCGTTATCTTCCAGGGGGCGAACGAGCAGTACTTC. Its protein is CSVIFQGANEQYF.

The V call is TRBV7-9, the J call TRBJ1-2; 8 bases are shared with TRBD1. The CDR3 has 15 amino acids. Per germline, CDR1 SEHNR and CDR2 FQNEAQ (reference sequence). J was trimmed by 8 bases and V by 0 bases; bases with no gene match: 8. The CDR3 DNA reads TGTGCCAGCAGCTTAGCCCCAGGGGGCCGGTACGGCTACACCTTC. Its protein is CASSLAPGGRYGYTF.

CDR3 protein: CASSPTPAGFNGYTF. CDR3 in DNA: TGTGCCAGCAGCCCAACCCCGGCGGGTTTTAATGGCTACACCTTC. The genes are TRBV7-2 and TRBJ1-2; D gene uncertain. This CDR3 is built from 15 residues. The V gene lost 5 bases and the J gene lost 6 bases, with 19 bases spanning the gap. Germline V gene lookup returns CDR1 SGHTA and CDR2 FQGNSA.

V is TRBV4-3 and J is TRBJ2-3, with TRBD2 matching over 10 bases. The V segment lost 4 bases and the J segment 0 bases; nucleotides outside the gene matches: 1. The CDR3 sequence is 15 residues long. Germline CDR1 LGHNA, CDR2 YSLEER. The CDR3 DNA reads TGCGCCAGCAGCCCGACTAGCGGGAGCACAGATACGCAGTATTTT. It yields the protein CASSPTSGSTDTQYF.

J is TRBJ2-3 and V is TRBV13; 8 bases agree with TRBD2. The CDR3 contains 16 residues. V trimming: 2 bases; J trimming: 2 bases; junction bases outside the gene matches: 6. Germline V gene sequence: CDR1 PRHDT, CDR2 FYEKMQ (reference sequence). Here the CDR3 reads CASSLSPSGYTDTQYF. The CDR3 nucleotides read TGTGCCAGCAGCTTATCGCCTAGCGGGTACACAGATACGCAGTATTTT.

This clone was detected only once. This sequence joins TRBV7-8 and TRBJ2-1, with 11 nucleotides matching TRBD2. Germline loops: CDR1 SGHVS, CDR2 FQNEAQ. This CDR3 spans 17 amino acids. With 5 bases clipped from V and 2 bases from J, the junction kept 8 bases outside the gene matches. The CDR3 bases are TGTGCCAGCAGCCATCGGTTTAGCGGGGGGGCCTACAATGAGCAGTTCTTC. This gives the protein CASSHRFSGGAYNEQFF.

This clone was detected a few times. V usage is TRBV2 and J usage is TRBJ1-1; 7 bases line up with TRBD1. The junction had 5 bases not matched to a gene; V was cut back by 6 bases and J by 1 base. This CDR3 spans 14 amino acids. Looked up from germline, CDR1 is SNHLY and CDR2 is FYNNEI. The CDR3 sequence: CASRTGQQNTEAFF. The CDR3, as DNA: TGTGCCAGCAGGACGGGACAGCAGAACACTGAAGCTTTCTTT.

The chain links TRBV28 to TRBJ2-5, with TRBD2 matching over 8 bases. The V gene's germline CDR1 is MDHEN and CDR2 SYDVKM. The J segment lost 5 bases and the V segment lost 1 base, leaving 9 bases of the junction unmatched. CDR3 length: 16 amino acids. CDR3 sequence: CASSLSGGHWGETQYF. The DNA of the CDR3 is TGTGCCAGCAGTTTATCGGGGGGGCATTGGGGGGAGACCCAGTACTTC.

The chain combines TRBV13 with TRBJ1-6; TRBD1 agrees at 9 bases. Germline-derived CDR1 and CDR2 are PRHDT and FYEKMQ (reference sequence). There are 14 residues in the CDR3. V was clipped by 4 bases and J by 10 bases; unmatched bases: 5. The CDR3, as DNA: TGTGCCAGCAGCTACCGGGACAGGGTCTCACCCCTCCACTTT. It yields the protein CASSYRDRVSPLHF.

The table lists this clone with a count of one. The gene calls are TRBV28 and TRBJ2-5; D is undetermined. Germline values: CDR1 MDHEN, CDR2 SYDVKM. Trimming cost V 3 bases and J 4 bases, with 12 bases left between them. The CDR3 length is 14 residues. The CDR3 bases are TGTGCCAGCAGTTTCGCTTTCAGATCAGAGACCCAGTACTTC. Protein sequence: CASSFAFRSETQYF.

This chain links TRBV19 with TRBJ1-2; perhaps TRBD1 as D (6 bases). The V and J ends lost 6 bases and 2 bases respectively, with 7 bases between them. CDR1 and CDR2 (germline): LNHDA, SQIVND (reference sequence). The CDR3 loop spans 12 amino acids. The CDR3 DNA reads TGTGCCAGTAGACAGGGAAACTATGGCTACACCTTC. Protein sequence: CASRQGNYGYTF.

J is TRBJ1-2 and V is TRBV28; 7 positions agree with TRBD1. Germline V lookup: CDR1 MDHEN, CDR2 SYDVKM. CDR3 length: 14 amino acids. The V gene end was trimmed by 2 bases and the J gene end by 7 bases; junction bases not matched to a gene: 7. Here the CDR3 DNA reads TGTGCCAGCAGTTTACCAGGGGGGATACCTGGCTACACCTTC. This translates into CASSLPGGIPGYTF.

V gene TRBV19 combines with J gene TRBJ1-2, with D hard to call. Germline assignment: CDR1 LNHDA and CDR2 SQIVND (reference sequence). The CDR3 covers 14 residues. V was pared by 2 bases and J by 4 bases, with 11 bases between. As DNA, the CDR3 is TGTGCCAGTAGTATATCAAGACTTGGCTATGGCTACACCTTC. Translated, it gives CASSISRLGYGYTF. The entire variable domain, with the rest obtained from reference TRBV19 and TRBJ1-2, is as follows: DGGITQSPKYLFRKEGQNVTLSCEQNLNHDAMYWYRQDPGQGLRLIYYSQIVNDFQKGDIAEGYSVSREKKESFPLTVTSAQKNPTAFYLCASSISRLGYGYTFGSGTRLTVV.

This chain uses TRBV28 with TRBJ2-7, with D maybe TRBD1 (6 bases). The germline V and J ends were trimmed by 11 bases and 0 bases, with 14 bases remaining between them. Germline V gene sequence: CDR1 MDHEN, CDR2 SYDVKM. There are 13 residues in the CDR3. DNA of the CDR3: TGTGCCCACAGTCCGGGACACTCCTACGAGCAGTACTTC. Residues: CAHSPGHSYEQYF. The whole variable domain, filled in from reference TRBV28 and TRBJ2-7, reads DVKVTQSSRYLVKRTGEKVFLECVQDMDHENMFWYRQDPGLGLRLIYFSYDVKMKEKGDIPEGYSVSREKKERFSLILESASTNQTSMYLCAHSPGHSYEQYFGPGTRLTVT.

V and J are TRBV6-5 and TRBJ2-1; 10 bases fit TRBD2. The CDR3 covers 15 residues. The germline V gene encodes CDR1 MNHEY and CDR2 SVGAGI. The V gene end was trimmed by 5 bases and the J gene end by 7 bases; junction bases not matched to a gene: 8. In DNA, the CDR3 is TGTGCCAGCAGTGGGAGCGGGGGGGCGAATAATGAGCAGTTCTTC. This codes for CASSGSGGANNEQFF.

This chain joins TRBV30 and TRBJ1-2; 7 bases line up with TRBD1. The germline CDR1 and CDR2 sequences are GTSNPN and SVGIG (reference sequence). The V and J ends lost 0 bases and 4 bases, in that order; junction bases with no gene match: 5. This CDR3 is built from 14 residues. CDR3 amino acids: CAWSVGGQSYGYTF. CDR3 coding DNA: TGTGCCTGGAGTGTGGGGGGACAGAGCTATGGCTACACCTTC.

The V gene is TRBV6-6, the J gene TRBJ2-7, with a possible D match to TRBD2 (6 bases). Trimming cost V 5 bases and J 3 bases, with 11 bases left between them. CDR1 MNHNY and CDR2 SVGAGI come from the germline V gene (reference sequence). This CDR3 contains 13 residues. The DNA for the CDR3 is TGTGCCAGCAGTAATCGGAGGGGCTACGAGCAGTACTTC. It specifies CASSNRRGYEQYF.

This clone has just one count. The chain couples TRBV6-1 to TRBJ1-6; unclear D gene. This CDR3 has 13 residues. V was clipped by 3 bases and J by 13 bases, with 13 bases between them. The germline gives CDR1 MNHNS, CDR2 SASEGT. In DNA, the CDR3 is TGTGCCAGCAGTGATTCTCACATCCATCCCCTCCACTTT. This codes for CASSDSHIHPLHF.

The chain links TRBV7-9 to TRBJ1-2; perhaps TRBD1 as D (5 bases). The V gene lost 2 bases and the J gene lost 8 bases, with 9 bases spanning the gap. The CDR3 has 12 amino acids. Germline-derived CDR1 and CDR2 are SEHNR and FQNEAQ (reference sequence). CDR3 loop: CASSLYRGGYTF. DNA for the CDR3: TGTGCCAGCAGCTTATATAGGGGAGGCTACACCTTC.

The J gene is TRBJ1-2, the V gene TRBV4-1; TRBD1 matches at 8 bases. V gave up 5 bases and J gave up 5 bases; unmatched junction bases: 7. The germline V gene has CDR1 MGHRA and CDR2 YSYEKL. CDR3 length: 14 amino acids. The CDR3 spells CASSIAGGPYGYTF. CDR3 bases: TGCGCCAGCAGCATAGCAGGGGGCCCTTATGGCTACACCTTC.

This clone was seen more than once but under ten times. The genes are TRBV19 and TRBJ1-2, with 7 bases fitting TRBD1. Germline V gene lookup returns CDR1 LNHDA and CDR2 SQIVND (reference sequence). The CDR3 extends over 13 amino acids. V lost 5 bases and J lost 10; bases outside the gene matches: 10. CDR3: CASSLPDRRDYTF. DNA for the CDR3: TGTGCCAGTAGTCTCCCGGACAGGCGTGACTACACCTTC.

This clone was seen only once. J is TRBJ2-1 and V is TRBV5-4, with D perhaps TRBD1 (5 bases). Germline assignment: CDR1 SGHNT and CDR2 YYREEE (reference sequence). The CDR3 has 14 amino acids. The V and J ends lost 4 bases and 5 bases respectively, with 13 bases between them. This CDR3 is CASSLGPDNNEQFF. The CDR3 DNA follows: TGTGCCAGCAGCCTCGGGCCGGACAACAATGAGCAGTTCTTC. Full variable domain (remainder filled in from reference TRBV5-4 and TRBJ2-1): ETGVTQSPTHLIKTRGQQVTLRCSSQSGHNTVSWYQQALGQGPQFIFQYYREEENGRGNFPPRFSGLQFPNYSSELNVNALELDDSALYLCASSLGPDNNEQFFGPGTRLTVL.

The chain links TRBV30 to TRBJ2-3; the match to TRBD2 covers 11 bases. From germline, CDR1 is GTSNPN and CDR2 SVGIG (reference sequence). Trimming took 3 bases from V and 0 from J; bases not matched to a gene: 11. The CDR3 is 18 residues long. The CDR3 is CAWRPSRGLAASTDTQYF. As DNA, the CDR3 is TGTGCCTGGAGGCCCTCCAGGGGACTAGCGGCTAGCACAGATACGCAGTATTTT.

The chain recombines TRBV5-1 with TRBJ2-1, with D possibly TRBD1 on 6 matching bases. The CDR3 spans 15 residues. The V gene lost 0 bases and the J gene lost 4 bases, with 11 bases spanning the gap. Germline lookup yields CDR1 SGHRS and CDR2 YFSETQ. The CDR3, as DNA: TGCGCCAGCAGCTTGGAGACAGGTTTTTACAATGAGCAGTTCTTC. Protein sequence: CASSLETGFYNEQFF.

The V and J genes are TRBV7-2 and TRBJ1-2, with D maybe TRBD1 (5 bases). Germline CDR1 is SGHTA and CDR2 is FQGNSA. This CDR3 is built from 18 residues. V was trimmed by 5 bases and J by 4 bases, leaving 26 bases between them. The CDR3 coding sequence is TGTGCCAGCAGCCCCTTTATATCAGGGATGAGGAGGGGCTATGGCTACACCTTC. It encodes CASSPFISGMRRGYGYTF.

This clone was counted once. The V and J genes are TRBV10-1 and TRBJ2-1; 10 bases map to TRBD1. V gave up 5 bases and J gave up 3 bases; unmatched junction bases: 7. CDR3 size: 16 residues. Germline CDR1 reads WNHNN; CDR2 reads SYGVQD (reference sequence). CDR3 in amino acids: CASSPGQGRVYNEQFF. The CDR3 nucleotides are TGCGCCAGCAGTCCGGGACAGGGGAGGGTCTACAATGAGCAGTTCTTC.

CDR3 sequence reads: CASSFGQNYGYTF. The CDR3 DNA follows: TGTGCCAGCAGCTTTGGGCAGAACTATGGCTACACCTTC. V and J are TRBV5-4 and TRBJ1-2; D gene uncertain. Trimming left V 2 bases short and J 2 bases short, with 7 bases between. The CDR3 covers 13 residues. Germline V CDR1 and CDR2: SGHNT, YYREEE (reference sequence).

CDR3 residues: CASTPGGWTEAFF. The CDR3 coding sequence is TGTGCCAGCACCCCGGGGGGATGGACTGAAGCTTTCTTT. The rearrangement joins TRBV7-9 to TRBJ1-1; a possible D gene is TRBD1 (5 bases). Germline values: CDR1 SEHNR, CDR2 FQNEAQ (reference sequence). The CDR3 length is 13 residues. The V and J ends lost 7 bases and 5 bases respectively, with 14 bases between them.

This rearrangement joins TRBV11-2 to TRBJ2-1; TRBD2 is a possible D gene (7 bases). Deletions cut 3 bases from V and 6 bases from J, with 18 bases between. The CDR3 has 16 residues. In germline, CDR1 is SGHAT, CDR2 FQNNGV. The CDR3 protein is CASSFPGWGGFNEQFF. Written as DNA, the CDR3 is TGTGCCAGCAGCTTTCCTGGGTGGGGGGGCTTCAATGAGCAGTTCTTC.